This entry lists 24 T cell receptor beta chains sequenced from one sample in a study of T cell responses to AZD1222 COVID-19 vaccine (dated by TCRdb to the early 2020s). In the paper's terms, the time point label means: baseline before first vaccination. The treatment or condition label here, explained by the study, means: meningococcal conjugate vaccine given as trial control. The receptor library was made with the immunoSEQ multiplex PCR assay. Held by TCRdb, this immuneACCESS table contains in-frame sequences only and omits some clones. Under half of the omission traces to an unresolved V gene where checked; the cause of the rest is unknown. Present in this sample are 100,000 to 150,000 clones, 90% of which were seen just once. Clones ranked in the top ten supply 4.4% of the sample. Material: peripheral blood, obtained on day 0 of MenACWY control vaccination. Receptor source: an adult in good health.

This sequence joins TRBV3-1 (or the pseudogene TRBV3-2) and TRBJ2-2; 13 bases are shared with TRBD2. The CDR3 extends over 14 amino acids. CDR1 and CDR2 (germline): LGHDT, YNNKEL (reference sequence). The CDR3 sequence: CGTSGGGDTGELFF. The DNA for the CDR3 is TGTGGGACTAGCGGGGGCGGGGACACCGGGGAGCTGTTTTTT.

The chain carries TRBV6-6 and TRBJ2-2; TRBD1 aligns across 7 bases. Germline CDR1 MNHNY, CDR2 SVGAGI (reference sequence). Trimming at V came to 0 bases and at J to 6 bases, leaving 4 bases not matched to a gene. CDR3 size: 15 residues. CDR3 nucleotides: TGTGCCAGCAGTTACTCGGGGCAGGGGGCCGGGGAGCTGTTTTTT. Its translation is CASSYSGQGAGELFF.

The CDR3 spells CASSADGQETQYF. CDR3 nucleotides: TGTGCCAGCAGTGCGGACGGACAAGAGACCCAGTACTTC. The chain links TRBV2 to TRBJ2-5; D is unresolved. V was shortened by 4 bases and J by 2 bases, with 8 bases between the two germline ends. CDR1 is SNHLY, CDR2 FYNNEI, per germline. This CDR3 is 13 amino acids long.

As DNA, the CDR3 is TGTGCCAGCTCCCCCGGACTAGCGGACGACAATGAGCAGTTCTTC. This sequence encodes CASSPGLADDNEQFF. The genes are TRBV18 and TRBJ2-1; TRBD2 matches 10 bases. After removal of 6 bases from V and 5 bases from J, the junction contained 7 bases not matched to a gene. This CDR3 comprises 15 residues. CDR1 and CDR2 (germline): KGHSH, LQKENI.

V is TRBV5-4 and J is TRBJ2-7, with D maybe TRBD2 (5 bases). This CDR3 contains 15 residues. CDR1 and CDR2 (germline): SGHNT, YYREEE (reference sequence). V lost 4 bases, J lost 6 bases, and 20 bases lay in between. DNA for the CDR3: TGTGCCAGCAGCCCCGATTTACGAGGGCCGGGCGAGCAGTACTTC. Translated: CASSPDLRGPGEQYF.

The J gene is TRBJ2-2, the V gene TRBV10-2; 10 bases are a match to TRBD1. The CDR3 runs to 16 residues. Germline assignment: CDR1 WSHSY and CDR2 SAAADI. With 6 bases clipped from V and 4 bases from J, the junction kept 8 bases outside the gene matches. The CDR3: CASRGGTGASTGELFF. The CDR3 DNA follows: TGCGCCAGCAGGGGAGGGACAGGGGCCTCCACCGGGGAGCTGTTTTTT.

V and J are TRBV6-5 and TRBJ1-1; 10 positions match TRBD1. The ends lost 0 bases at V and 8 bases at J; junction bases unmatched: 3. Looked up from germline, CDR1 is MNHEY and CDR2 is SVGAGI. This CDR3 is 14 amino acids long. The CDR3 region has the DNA TGTGCCAGCAGTTACTCGAGGGACAGGGGCGAAGCTTTCTTT. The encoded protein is CASSYSRDRGEAFF.

The CDR3 protein is CATSSAGDTGELFF. CDR3 nucleotides: TGTGCCACCAGCAGTGCCGGGGACACCGGGGAGCTGTTTTTT. The chain couples TRBV15 to TRBJ2-2; D perhaps matches TRBD2 (5 bases). The CDR3 is made up of 14 amino acids. V lost 3 bases and J 3 bases, leaving 8 bases between the germline ends. Germline loops: CDR1 LNHNV, CDR2 YYDKDF (reference sequence). The variable domain in full, completed from reference TRBV15 and TRBJ2-2, reads DAMVIQNPRYQVTQFGKPVTLSCSQTLNHNVMYWYQQKSSQAPKLLFHYYDKDFNNEADTPDNFQSRRPNTSFCFLDIRSPGLGDTAMYLCATSSAGDTGELFFGEGSRLTVL.

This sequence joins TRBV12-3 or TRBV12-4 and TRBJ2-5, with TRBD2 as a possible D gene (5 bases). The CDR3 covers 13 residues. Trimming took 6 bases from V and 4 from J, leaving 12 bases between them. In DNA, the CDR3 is TGTGCCAGCAGGGAGGTGGGTACAGAGACCCAGTACTTC. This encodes CASREVGTETQYF.

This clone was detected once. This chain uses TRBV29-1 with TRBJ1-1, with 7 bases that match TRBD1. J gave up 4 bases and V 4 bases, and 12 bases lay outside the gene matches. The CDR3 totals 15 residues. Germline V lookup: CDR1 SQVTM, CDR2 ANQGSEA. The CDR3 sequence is CSVAGGTNGSTEAFF. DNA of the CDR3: TGCAGCGTTGCAGGGGGGACAAACGGGAGCACTGAAGCTTTCTTT.

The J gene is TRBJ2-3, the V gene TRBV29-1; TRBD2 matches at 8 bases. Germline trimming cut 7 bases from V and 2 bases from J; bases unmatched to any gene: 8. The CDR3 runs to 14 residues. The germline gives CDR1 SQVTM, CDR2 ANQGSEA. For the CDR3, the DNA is TGCAGCGCCCTCGGGACTAGTAACACAGATACGCAGTATTTT. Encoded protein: CSALGTSNTDTQYF.

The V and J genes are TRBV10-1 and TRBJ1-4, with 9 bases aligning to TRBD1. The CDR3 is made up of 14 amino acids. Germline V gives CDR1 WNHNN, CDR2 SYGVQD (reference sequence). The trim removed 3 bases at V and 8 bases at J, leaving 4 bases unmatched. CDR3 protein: CASSDGTGKEKLFF. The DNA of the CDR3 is TGCGCCAGCAGTGATGGGACAGGGAAGGAAAAACTGTTTTTT.

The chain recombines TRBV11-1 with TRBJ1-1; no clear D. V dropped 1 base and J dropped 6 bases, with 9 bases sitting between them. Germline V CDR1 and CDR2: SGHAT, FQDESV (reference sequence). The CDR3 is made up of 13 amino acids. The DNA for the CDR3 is TGTGCCAGCAGCTTAGAGGAGGACTCTGAAGCTTTCTTT. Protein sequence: CASSLEEDSEAFF.

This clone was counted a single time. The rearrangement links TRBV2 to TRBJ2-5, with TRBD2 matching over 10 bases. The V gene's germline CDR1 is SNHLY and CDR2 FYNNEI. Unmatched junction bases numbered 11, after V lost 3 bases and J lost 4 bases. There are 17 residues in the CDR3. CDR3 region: CASSDRRALAGSETQYF. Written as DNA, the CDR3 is TGTGCCAGCAGTGATAGGCGAGCACTAGCGGGGTCAGAGACCCAGTACTTC.

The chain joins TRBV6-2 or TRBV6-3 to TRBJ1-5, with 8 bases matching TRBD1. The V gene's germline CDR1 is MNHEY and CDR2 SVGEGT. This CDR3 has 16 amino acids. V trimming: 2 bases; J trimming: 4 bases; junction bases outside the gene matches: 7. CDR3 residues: CASSYGGTGLNQPQHF. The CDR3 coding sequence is TGTGCCAGCAGTTACGGGGGGACAGGATTAAATCAGCCCCAGCATTTT.

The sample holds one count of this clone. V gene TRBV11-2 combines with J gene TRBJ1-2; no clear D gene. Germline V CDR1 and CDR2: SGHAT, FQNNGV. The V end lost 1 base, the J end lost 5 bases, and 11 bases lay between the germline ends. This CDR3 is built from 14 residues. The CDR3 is CASSLGFGRYGYTF. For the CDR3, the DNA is TGTGCCAGCAGCTTAGGGTTTGGCAGATATGGCTACACCTTC.

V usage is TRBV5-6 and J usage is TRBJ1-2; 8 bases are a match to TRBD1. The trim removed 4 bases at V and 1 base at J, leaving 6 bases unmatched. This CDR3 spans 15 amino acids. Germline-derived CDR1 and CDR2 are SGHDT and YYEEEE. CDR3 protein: CASSTGDRSNYGYTF. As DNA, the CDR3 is TGTGCCAGCAGCACAGGGGACAGGAGTAACTATGGCTACACCTTC.

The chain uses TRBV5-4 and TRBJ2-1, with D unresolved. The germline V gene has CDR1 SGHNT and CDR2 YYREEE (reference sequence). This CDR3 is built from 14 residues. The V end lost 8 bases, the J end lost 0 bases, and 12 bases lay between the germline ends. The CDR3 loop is CASSTRNSYNEQFF. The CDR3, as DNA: TGTGCCAGTTCCACCAGAAACTCCTACAATGAGCAGTTCTTC.

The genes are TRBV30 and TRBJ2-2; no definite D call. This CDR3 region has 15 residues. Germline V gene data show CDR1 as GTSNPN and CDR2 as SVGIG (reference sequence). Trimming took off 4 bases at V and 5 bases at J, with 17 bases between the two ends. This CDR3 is CAWTRGSRGTGELFF. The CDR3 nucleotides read TGTGCCTGGACACGCGGCAGCCGAGGAACCGGGGAGCTGTTTTTT.

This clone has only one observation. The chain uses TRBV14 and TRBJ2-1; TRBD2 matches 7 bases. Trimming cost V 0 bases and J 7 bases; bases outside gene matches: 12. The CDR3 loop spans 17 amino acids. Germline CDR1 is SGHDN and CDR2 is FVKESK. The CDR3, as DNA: TGTGCCAGCAGCCAAGATCAACTGGCGGGAGTAATTAATGAGCAGTTCTTC. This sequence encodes CASSQDQLAGVINEQFF.

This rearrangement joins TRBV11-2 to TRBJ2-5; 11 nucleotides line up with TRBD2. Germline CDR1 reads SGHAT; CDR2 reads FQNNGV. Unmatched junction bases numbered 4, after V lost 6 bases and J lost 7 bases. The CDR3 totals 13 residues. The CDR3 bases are TGTGCCAGCAGAATTAGCGGGGGGGGGACCCAGTACTTC. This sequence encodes CASRISGGGTQYF.

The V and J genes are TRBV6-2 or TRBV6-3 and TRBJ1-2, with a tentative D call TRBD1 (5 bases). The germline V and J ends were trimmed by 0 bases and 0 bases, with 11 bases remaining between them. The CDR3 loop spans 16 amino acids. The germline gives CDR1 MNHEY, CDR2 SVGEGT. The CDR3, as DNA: TGTGCCAGCAGTTACTCGAGGGGCAGAGCTAACTATGGCTACACCTTC. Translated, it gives CASSYSRGRANYGYTF.

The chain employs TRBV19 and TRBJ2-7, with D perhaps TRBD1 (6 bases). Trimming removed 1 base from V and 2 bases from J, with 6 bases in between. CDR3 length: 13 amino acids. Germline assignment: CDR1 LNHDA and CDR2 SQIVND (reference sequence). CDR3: CASSIAGAYEQYF. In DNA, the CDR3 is TGTGCCAGTAGTATAGCAGGGGCCTACGAGCAGTACTTC.

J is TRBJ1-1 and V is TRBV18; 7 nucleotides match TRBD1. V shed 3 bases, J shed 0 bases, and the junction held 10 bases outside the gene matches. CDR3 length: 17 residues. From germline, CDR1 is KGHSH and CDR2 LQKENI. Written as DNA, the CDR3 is TGTGCCAGCTCACCGGGACAGTGGAAGAGCATGAACACTGAAGCTTTCTTT. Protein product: CASSPGQWKSMNTEAFF.